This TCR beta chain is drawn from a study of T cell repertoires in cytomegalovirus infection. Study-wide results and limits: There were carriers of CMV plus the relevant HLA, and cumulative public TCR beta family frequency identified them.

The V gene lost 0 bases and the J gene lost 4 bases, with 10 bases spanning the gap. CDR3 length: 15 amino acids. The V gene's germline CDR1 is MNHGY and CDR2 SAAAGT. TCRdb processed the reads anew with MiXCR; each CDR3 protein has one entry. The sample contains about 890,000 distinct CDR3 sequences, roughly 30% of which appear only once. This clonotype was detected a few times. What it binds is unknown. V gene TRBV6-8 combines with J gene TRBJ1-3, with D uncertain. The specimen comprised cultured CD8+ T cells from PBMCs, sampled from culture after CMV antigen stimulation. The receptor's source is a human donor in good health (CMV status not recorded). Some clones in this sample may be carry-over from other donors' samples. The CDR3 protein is CASSYSTAKGNTIYF. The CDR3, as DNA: TGTGCCAGCAGTTACTCGACGGCGAAGGGAAACACCATATATTTT.